This entry is about one TCR beta chain. No cognate antigen has been identified for it. No per-base quality is available; no much larger clone lies one base away. Via the germline V gene, CDR1 is SGHTA and CDR2 FQGNSA. Clipping removes 1 base from V and 3 bases from J, with 5 as the unmatched junction base count. Including cysteine and phenylalanine, the CDR3 has 17 amino acids. The only DNA kept is the CDR3, 51 bases in frame from the first base. The collaborating institutions used their own protocols to collect whole blood in K2EDTA tubes. For TCRbeta analysis, collaborators shipped samples as frozen whole blood, isolated PBMCs, or DNA extracted from either of those sample types. This record belongs to a study of blood T cell repertoires in COVID-19 (TCRdb year 2020). Regarding the complete study: Samples from collaborators originated in the United States, Italy and Spain and spanned both the acute and convalescent phases of COVID-19. The prospective study material was composed of cDNA or gDNA derived from T cells, B-cell-depleted T cells, or PBMCs. Deeply sampled blood TCRbeta repertoires from subjects exposed to, actively infected with, or recovered from COVID-19 were included in the dataset. A freely available public database, intended as a resource for researchers studying the immune response to SARS-CoV-2, is where the repertoires were released. The samples were drawn from two sources: the first 160 participants of the ongoing ImmuneRACE study, and about 1,300 subjects contributed by 6 global collaborators. Nearly every sample came with metadata listing a de-identified subject ID, COVID-19 status, age in years and sex. Where HLA class I and class II types were available, the types were taken from metadata supplied by the sample provider, not from assay-based typing. The paper as a whole reports these results and caveats: Clinical and demographic metadata were provided uncurated, with the amount varying by source and participant.

The immunoSEQ Assay, a bias-controlled multiplex PCR, was used to amplify TCRbeta CDR3 regions from genomic DNA. Regarding the original processing steps: The number of nucleated cells in each sample was estimated by amplification of reference gene primers within the assay. To quantify the absolute abundance of each unique TCRbeta CDR3 rearrangement, sequence reads were collapsed and filtered. For each sample, productive Simpson clonality was calculated as the square root of Simpson's diversity index across productive rearrangements. The table comes from immuneACCESS by way of TCRdb, which keeps in-frame sequences with V and J called. Part of the clones is missing from these tables; in studies checked, under half for an unresolved V gene and the rest for unknown reasons. The V and J calls and clone size come from that table; D and trimming were worked out from the DNA. The sample has around 300,000 clones on record, about nine tenths of them singletons. About 3% of the sample lies in the top ten.

The chain employs TRBV7-2 and TRBJ2-2, and 10 junctional nucleotides match TRBD1. The source material was peripheral blood. The receptor comes from a woman in her thirties with active or convalescent COVID-19. At the DNA level, the sequence is TGTGCCAGCAGCTTAGTAGCCGGACAGGGGGACACCGGGGAGCTGTTTTTT. This translates into CASSLVAGQGDTGELFF.